These 2 T cell receptor beta chains were sequenced from one sample in a study of preoperative IRX-2 immunotherapy in early breast cancer. As for treatment: preoperative locoregional IRX-2 cytokine immunotherapy. The protocol was immunoSEQ multiplex PCR, while the TCRdb copy is restricted to in-frame clones and leaves out a portion. In the table there are around 29,000 clones, over 75% of which are singletons. The material was obtained from a patient treated with IRX-2 immunotherapy. The source of these receptors is a human donor with breast cancer.

This clone was seen a handful of times. V usage is TRBV11-3 and J usage is TRBJ1-2; the match to TRBD1 covers 7 bases. This CDR3 region has 14 residues. Per germline, CDR1 SGHNT and CDR2 YENEEA. V lost 5 bases, J lost 8 bases, and 11 bases stayed unmatched. Written as DNA, the CDR3 is TGTGCCAGCAGCCAAAGAAACAGGGGTGAGGGCTACACCTTC. It codes for CASSQRNRGEGYTF.

This sequence joins TRBV19 and TRBJ2-2; D tentatively reads TRBD1 or TRBD2 (5 bases each). Germline V gene data show CDR1 as LNHDA and CDR2 as SQIVND (reference sequence). This CDR3 comprises 15 residues. Deletions cut 3 bases from V and 7 bases from J, with 15 bases between. The CDR3 DNA reads as TGTGCCAGTAGTATGGTTAGGGGACGGGGCGGGGAGCTGTTTTTT. This codes for CASSMVRGRGGELFF. The full variable domain, with the rest looked up from reference TRBV19 and TRBJ2-2, is DGGITQSPKYLFRKEGQNVTLSCEQNLNHDAMYWYRQDPGQGLRLIYYSQIVNDFQKGDIAEGYSVSREKKESFPLTVTSAQKNPTAFYLCASSMVRGRGGELFFGEGSRLTVL.